This T cell receptor beta chain was retrieved from a study of CD8+CD57+ T cells in acquired aplastic anemia. For CDR3 and TCR beta VDJ profiling, genomic DNA was the template used. One entry per CDR3 protein results from TCRdb running MiXCR on the reads. The sample lists about 48,000 distinct CDR3 sequences; 70% to 80% were seen once. This CDR3 is built from 15 residues. Germline values: CDR1 MNHNS, CDR2 SASEGT. J lost 0 bases, V lost 6 bases, and 7 bases had no gene match. This TCR was sampled from a human donor in good health, serving as a control. The genes are TRBV6-1 and TRBJ1-1; 7 bases map to TRBD1. The material sequenced was sorted CD4+, CD8+, or CD8+CD57+ T cells (not recorded which) from PBMCs. The CDR3 sequence is CASRRNRGLNTEAFF. CDR3 bases: TGTGCCAGCAGGCGAAACAGGGGATTGAACACTGAAGCTTTCTTT.